The T cell receptor (beta chain) under discussion was sequenced for a study of human T cells and chemical hapten exposure. Overall study: Enrolled patients were predominantly female and had alopecia areata, totalis or universalis. Findings and limits, study-wide: Expanded TCRs showed more large CDR3 clusters than pre-sensitization or healthy control sets.

Time point meaning: patch test 1, 2 weeks after DPC sensitization. Documented treatment: therapeutic diphenylcyclopropenone sensitization with weekly scalp DPC. Each donor was an alopecia patient between 18 and 70 years of age who qualified for DPC. Researchers extracted total RNA from unfractionated whole blood. Turning to this clonotype: Its antigen is not known. At one end the junction does not follow the germline gene, possibly because of a read error.

Each CDR3 protein gets one entry after TCRdb re-called the RACE reads with MiXCR. The sample carries 150,000 to 200,000 distinct CDR3 sequences, around 15% recorded once. The CDR3 spans 13 residues. Germline-derived CDR1 and CDR2 are MNHEY and SVGAGI. The sequencing used whole blood, collected in connection with sensitization to the hapten diphenylcyclopropenone (DPC). The chain couples TRBV6-5 to TRBJ2-7; D is unclear. The TCR was taken from a woman in her thirties with alopecia areata. Some clones in this sample may be carry-over from other donors' samples. CDR3 sequence (DNA): TGTGCCAGCAGCTACTCGATGGGATACGAGCAGTACTTC. Translated, it gives CASSYSMGYEQYF.